The clone carrying this T cell receptor beta chain was detected a few times. Unique molecular identifiers were affixed to single, distinct cDNA molecules. TCRdb re-derived calls from the 5' RACE reads in MiXCR, one entry per CDR3 protein. The profile covers around 70,000 distinct CDR3 sequences, with around 12% appearing a single time and around 4.5% taken by the ten largest. This entry belongs to a study of early T cells in non-severe SARS-CoV-2 infection. Germline CDR1 is LNHDA and CDR2 is SQIVND (reference sequence). V was pared by 7 bases and J by 1 base, with 16 bases between. CDR3 length equals 15 residues.

The specimen was whole blood. The gene calls are TRBV19 and TRBJ1-1, with D hard to call. This TCR was sampled from an adult who was a healthcare worker with PCR-confirmed SARS-CoV-2 infection or an uninfected control (not recorded which). CDR3 amino acids: CASTNEWHPNTEAFF. The CDR3 DNA sequence: TGTGCCAGTACAAATGAGTGGCATCCGAACACTGAAGCTTTCTTT.